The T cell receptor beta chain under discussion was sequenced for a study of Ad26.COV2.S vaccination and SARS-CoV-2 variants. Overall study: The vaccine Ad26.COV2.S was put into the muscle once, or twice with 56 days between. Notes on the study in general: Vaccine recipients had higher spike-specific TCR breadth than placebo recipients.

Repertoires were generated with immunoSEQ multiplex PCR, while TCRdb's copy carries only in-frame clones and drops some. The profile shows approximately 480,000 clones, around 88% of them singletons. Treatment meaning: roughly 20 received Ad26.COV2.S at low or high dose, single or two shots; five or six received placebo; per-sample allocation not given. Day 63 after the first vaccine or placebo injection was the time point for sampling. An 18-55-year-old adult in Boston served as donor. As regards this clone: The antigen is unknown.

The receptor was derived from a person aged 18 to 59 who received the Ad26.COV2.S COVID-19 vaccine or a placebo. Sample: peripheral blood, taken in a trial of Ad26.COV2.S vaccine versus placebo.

The CDR3 protein is CASTYVVVNSNQPQHF. CDR3 sequence (DNA): TGTGCCAGTACCTACGTGGTGGTGAATAGCAATCAGCCCCAGCATTTT. The rearrangement joins TRBV19 to TRBJ1-5; D unresolved. CDR3 length: 16 residues. V was pared by 7 bases and J by 0 bases, with 16 bases between. Germline V gene data show CDR1 as LNHDA and CDR2 as SQIVND (reference sequence).